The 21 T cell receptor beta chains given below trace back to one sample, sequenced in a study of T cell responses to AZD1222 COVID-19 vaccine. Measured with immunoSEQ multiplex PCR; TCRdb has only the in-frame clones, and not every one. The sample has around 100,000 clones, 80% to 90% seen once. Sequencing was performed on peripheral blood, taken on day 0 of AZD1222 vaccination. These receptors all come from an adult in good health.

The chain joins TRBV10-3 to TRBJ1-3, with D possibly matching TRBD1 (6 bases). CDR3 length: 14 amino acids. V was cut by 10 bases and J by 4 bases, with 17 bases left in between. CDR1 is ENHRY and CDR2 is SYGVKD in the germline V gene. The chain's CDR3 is CATRTVAGGNTIYF. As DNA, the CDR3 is TGTGCCACCCGGACAGTAGCAGGGGGAAACACCATATATTTT.

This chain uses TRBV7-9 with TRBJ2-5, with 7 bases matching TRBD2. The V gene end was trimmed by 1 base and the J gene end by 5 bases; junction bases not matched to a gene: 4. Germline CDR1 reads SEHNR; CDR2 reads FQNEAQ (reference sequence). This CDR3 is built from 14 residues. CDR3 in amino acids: CASSLGRERETQYF. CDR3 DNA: TGTGCCAGCAGCTTAGGGCGGGAGCGGGAGACCCAGTACTTC.

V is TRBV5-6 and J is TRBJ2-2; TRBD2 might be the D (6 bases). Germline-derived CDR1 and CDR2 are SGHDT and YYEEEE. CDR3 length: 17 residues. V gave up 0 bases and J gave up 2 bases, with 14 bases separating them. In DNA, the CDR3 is TGTGCCAGCAGCTTGGCCTATCGGGAGAGTAACACCGGGGAGCTGTTTTTT. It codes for CASSLAYRESNTGELFF.

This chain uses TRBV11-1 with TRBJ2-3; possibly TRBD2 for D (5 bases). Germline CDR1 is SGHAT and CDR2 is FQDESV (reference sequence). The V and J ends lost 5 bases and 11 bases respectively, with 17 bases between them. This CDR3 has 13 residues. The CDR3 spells CASSLLGVVGQYF. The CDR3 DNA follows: TGTGCCAGCAGCCTCCTCGGGGTGGTGGGGCAGTATTTT.

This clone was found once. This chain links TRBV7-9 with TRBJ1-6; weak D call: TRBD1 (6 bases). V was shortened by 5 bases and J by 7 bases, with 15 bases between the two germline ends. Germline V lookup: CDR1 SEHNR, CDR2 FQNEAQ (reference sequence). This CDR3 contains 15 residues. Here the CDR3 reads CASSTPGQGNSPLHF. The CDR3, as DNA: TGTGCCAGCAGCACCCCGGGCCAGGGGAATTCACCCCTCCACTTT.

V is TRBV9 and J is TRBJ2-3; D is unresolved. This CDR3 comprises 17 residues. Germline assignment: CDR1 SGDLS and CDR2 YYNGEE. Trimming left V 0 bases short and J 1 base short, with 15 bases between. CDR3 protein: CASSVGNPRIGTDTQYF. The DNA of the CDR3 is TGTGCCAGCAGCGTAGGAAATCCTAGAATTGGCACAGATACGCAGTATTTT.

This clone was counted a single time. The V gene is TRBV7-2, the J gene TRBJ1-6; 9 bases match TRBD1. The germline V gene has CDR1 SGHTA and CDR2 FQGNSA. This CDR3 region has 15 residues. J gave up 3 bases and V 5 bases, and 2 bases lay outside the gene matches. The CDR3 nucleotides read TGTGCCAGCAGCATGGACAGGGGCTATAATTCACCCCTCCACTTT. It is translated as CASSMDRGYNSPLHF.

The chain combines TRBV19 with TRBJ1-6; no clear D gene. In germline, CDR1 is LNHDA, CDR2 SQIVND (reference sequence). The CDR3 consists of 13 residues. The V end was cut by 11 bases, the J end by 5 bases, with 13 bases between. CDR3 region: CAEWAPDNSPLHF. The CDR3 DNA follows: TGTGCCGAATGGGCTCCTGATAATTCACCCCTCCACTTT. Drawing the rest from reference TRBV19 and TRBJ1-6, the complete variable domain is DGGITQSPKYLFRKEGQNVTLSCEQNLNHDAMYWYRQDPGQGLRLIYYSQIVNDFQKGDIAEGYSVSREKKESFPLTVTSAQKNPTAFYLCAEWAPDNSPLHFGNGTRLTVT.

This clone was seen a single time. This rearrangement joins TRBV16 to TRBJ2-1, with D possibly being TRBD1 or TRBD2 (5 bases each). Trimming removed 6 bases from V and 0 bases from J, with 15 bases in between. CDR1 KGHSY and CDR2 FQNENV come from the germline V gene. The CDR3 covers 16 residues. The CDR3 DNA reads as TGTGCCAGCAGTCTGAGGGGTAGCAGCTCCTACAATGAGCAGTTCTTC. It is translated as CASSLRGSSSYNEQFF.

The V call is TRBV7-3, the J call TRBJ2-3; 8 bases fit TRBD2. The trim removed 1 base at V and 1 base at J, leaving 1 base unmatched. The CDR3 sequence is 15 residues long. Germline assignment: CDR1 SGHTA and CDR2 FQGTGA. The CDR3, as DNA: TGTGCCAGCAGCTTAAATAGCGGGGGCACAGATACGCAGTATTTT. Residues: CASSLNSGGTDTQYF.

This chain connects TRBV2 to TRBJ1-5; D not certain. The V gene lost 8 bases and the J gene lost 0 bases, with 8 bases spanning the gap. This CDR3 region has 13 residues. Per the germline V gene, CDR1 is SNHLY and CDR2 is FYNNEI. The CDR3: CASGADSNQPQHF. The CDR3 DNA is TGTGCCAGCGGAGCGGATAGCAATCAGCCCCAGCATTTT.

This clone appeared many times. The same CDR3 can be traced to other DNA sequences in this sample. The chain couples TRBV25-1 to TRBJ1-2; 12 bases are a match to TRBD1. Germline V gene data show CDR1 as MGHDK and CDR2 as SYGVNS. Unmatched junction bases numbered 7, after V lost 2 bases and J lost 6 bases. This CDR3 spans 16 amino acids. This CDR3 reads CASSERGTGGLDGYTF. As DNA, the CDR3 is TGTGCCAGCAGTGAACGAGGGACAGGGGGCTTGGATGGCTACACCTTC.

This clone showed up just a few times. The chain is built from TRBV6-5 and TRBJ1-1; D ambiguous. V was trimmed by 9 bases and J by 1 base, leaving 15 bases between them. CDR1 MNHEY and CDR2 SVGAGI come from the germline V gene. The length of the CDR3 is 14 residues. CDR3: CASSPDGWNTEAFF. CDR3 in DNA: TGTGCCAGTTCCCCTGACGGTTGGAACACTGAAGCTTTCTTT.

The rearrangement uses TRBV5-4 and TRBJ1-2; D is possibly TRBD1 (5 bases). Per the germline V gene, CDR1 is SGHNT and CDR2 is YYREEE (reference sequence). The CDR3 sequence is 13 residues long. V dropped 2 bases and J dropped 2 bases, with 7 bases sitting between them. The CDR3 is CASSFGTNYGYTF. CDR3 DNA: TGTGCCAGCAGCTTCGGGACCAACTATGGCTACACCTTC.

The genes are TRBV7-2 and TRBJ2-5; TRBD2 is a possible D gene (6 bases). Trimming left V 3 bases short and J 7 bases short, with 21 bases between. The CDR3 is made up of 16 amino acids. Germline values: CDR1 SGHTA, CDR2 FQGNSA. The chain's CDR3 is CASSFLDFVPGGTQYF. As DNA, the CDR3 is TGTGCCAGCAGCTTCCTTGATTTTGTGCCCGGGGGGACCCAGTACTTC.

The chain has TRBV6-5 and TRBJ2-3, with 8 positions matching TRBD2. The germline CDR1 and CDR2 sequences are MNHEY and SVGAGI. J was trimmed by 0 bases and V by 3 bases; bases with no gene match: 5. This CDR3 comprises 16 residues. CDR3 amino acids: CASSYITGGSTDTQYF. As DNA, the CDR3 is TGTGCCAGCAGTTATATAACGGGAGGGAGCACAGATACGCAGTATTTT.

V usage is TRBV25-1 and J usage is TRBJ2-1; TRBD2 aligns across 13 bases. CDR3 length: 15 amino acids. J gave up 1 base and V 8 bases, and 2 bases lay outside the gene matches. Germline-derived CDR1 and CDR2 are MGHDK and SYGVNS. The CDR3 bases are TGTGCCAGCGAGACTAGCGGGAGGTCCTACAATGAGCAGTTCTTC. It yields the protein CASETSGRSYNEQFF.

The CDR3 here is CASRLITDTQYF. DNA of the CDR3: TGTGCCAGCAGACTCATCACAGATACGCAGTATTTT. The J gene is TRBJ2-3, the V gene TRBV12-3 or TRBV12-4, with D hard to call. The CDR3 covers 12 residues. V was shortened by 6 bases and J by 2 bases, with 6 bases between the two germline ends.

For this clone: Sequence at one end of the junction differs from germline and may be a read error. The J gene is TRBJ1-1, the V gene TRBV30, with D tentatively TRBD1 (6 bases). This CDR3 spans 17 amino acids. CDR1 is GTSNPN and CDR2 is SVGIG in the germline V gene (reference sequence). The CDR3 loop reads CARRPGQPGDYNTEAFF. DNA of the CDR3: TGTGCCCGGAGACCCGGACAGCCTGGAGATTACAACACTGAAGCTTTCTTT.

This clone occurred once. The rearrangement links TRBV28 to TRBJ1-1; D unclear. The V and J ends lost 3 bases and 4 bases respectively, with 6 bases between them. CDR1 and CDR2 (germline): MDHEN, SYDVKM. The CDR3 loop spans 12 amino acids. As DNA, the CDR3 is TGTGCCAGCAGTTTGGAGTCCACTGAAGCTTTCTTT. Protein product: CASSLESTEAFF.

DNA of the CDR3: TGTGCCAGCAGTTTGTCGACAGGGGGTCAATACGAGCAGTACTTC. Its translation is CASSLSTGGQYEQYF. The J gene is TRBJ2-7, the V gene TRBV5-4, with 9 bases that match TRBD1. Unmatched junction bases numbered 10, after V lost 5 bases and J lost 4 bases. The germline V gene has CDR1 SGHNT and CDR2 YYREEE (reference sequence). The CDR3 loop spans 15 amino acids. The entire variable domain, with the rest obtained from reference TRBV5-4 and TRBJ2-7, is as follows: ETGVTQSPTHLIKTRGQQVTLRCSSQSGHNTVSWYQQALGQGPQFIFQYYREEENGRGNFPPRFSGLQFPNYSSELNVNALELDDSALYLCASSLSTGGQYEQYFGPGTRLTVT.